The 5 T cell receptor beta chains given below trace back to one sample, sequenced in a study of blood T cells in healthy people across ages (dated by TCRdb to between 2015 and 2017). Library method: 5' RACE. Sequencing was performed on an Illumina HiSeq 2500. A second roughly 6 to 12 cycle PCR used a sample-barcoded 5' primer and a J-beta primer mix. TCRdb reprocessing: public reads trimmed at Q25 with fastp, clones called with MiXCR, in-frame beta chains kept. Merged by CDR3 protein, the rows form single entries marked with the most common genes and DNA. Present in this sample are about 1 million distinct CDR3 sequences, under 30% of which were seen just once. Approximately 0.7% of the sample is in the top ten clones. The same data also went into a second study, on T cells of mothers and their children.

Sequenced: blood. The receptors derive from a girl aged 2 to 9 in good health.

This clonotype was detected only a few times. The J gene is TRBJ1-1, the V gene TRBV4-3; D is uncertain. V was cut by 0 bases and J by 4 bases, with 12 bases left in between. This CDR3 is 15 amino acids long. CDR1 is LGHNA and CDR2 is YSLEER in the germline V gene. CDR3 nucleotide sequence: TGCGCCAGCAGCCAAGATATGCGGTTCCCCACTGAAGCTTTCTTT. Translation: CASSQDMRFPTEAFF.

A note on this clonotype: An end of the junction does not agree with germline; a read error may underlie this. The chain carries TRBV29-1 and TRBJ2-2, with TRBD2 matching 7 bases. Germline CDR1 is SQVTM and CDR2 is ANQGSEA. The CDR3 extends over 15 amino acids. For the CDR3, the DNA is TGCAGCTTTGAAGATGGCGGGAGTAACACCGGGGAGCTGTTTTTT. Amino acid sequence: CSFEDGGSNTGELFF.

A remark on this clonotype: Germline and junction disagree at one end, which may indicate a read error. V and J are TRBV5-1 and TRBJ2-7; a weak D match, TRBD1 (7 bases). CDR1 is SGHRS and CDR2 is YFSETQ in the germline V gene. This CDR3 spans 14 amino acids. The CDR3 sequence is CASSFSGDSYERYF. DNA of the CDR3: TGCGCCAGCAGCTTCTCGGGGGACAGTTACGAGCGGTACTTC.

This clonotype has just a few counts. The chain recombines TRBV7-2 with TRBJ1-3; TRBD1 matches 7 bases. The CDR3 contains 17 residues. Per the germline V gene, CDR1 is SGHTA and CDR2 is FQGNSA. Germline trimming cut 5 bases from V and 0 bases from J; bases unmatched to any gene: 10. The CDR3 spells CASSPSAGQISGNTIYF. As DNA, the CDR3 is TGTGCCAGCAGCCCCAGTGCGGGACAGATCTCTGGAAACACCATATATTTT.

The chain links TRBV9 to TRBJ2-3; 10 nucleotides match TRBD2. Per germline, CDR1 SGDLS and CDR2 YYNGEE. This CDR3 has 17 residues. V lost 2 bases to trimming and J lost 4 bases; unmatched junction nucleotides: 10. The CDR3 nucleotides read TGTGCCAGCAGCGTCGGGACCCTAGCGGGAGAATCAGATACGCAGTATTTT. Translated, it gives CASSVGTLAGESDTQYF.